Listed here are 20 T cell receptor beta chains from one sample, sequenced in a study of blood T cell repertoires in COVID-19. Assay: immunoSEQ multiplex PCR; the TCRdb copy retains only in-frame clones and omits some. Altogether roughly 280,000 clones are present, approximately 92% being singletons, with the ten largest covering less than 2.5%. Sequencing was performed on PBMCs or T cells enriched from blood (not recorded which). The source of these receptors is a woman between 18 and 29 years old who had recovered from COVID-19.

The rearrangement uses TRBV19 and TRBJ2-5; maybe TRBD1 (5 bases). Trimming cost V 0 bases and J 2 bases, with 7 bases left between them. Germline V lookup: CDR1 LNHDA, CDR2 SQIVND (reference sequence). This CDR3 contains 14 residues. As DNA, the CDR3 is TGTGCCAGTAGTATAGACAGGGCTCAAGAGACCCAGTACTTC. This codes for CASSIDRAQETQYF.

The V call is TRBV14, the J call TRBJ2-7, with D possibly matching TRBD2 (6 bases). The V gene lost 5 bases and the J gene lost 7 bases, with 15 bases spanning the gap. The germline CDR1 and CDR2 sequences are SGHDN and FVKESK. This CDR3 is built from 13 residues. The CDR3 region is CASSIGSPWEQYF. CDR3 sequence (DNA): TGTGCCAGCAGCATCGGGAGTCCGTGGGAGCAGTACTTC.

Details on this clone: An end of the junction differs from the germline gene, which may be a read error. This chain links TRBV7-7 with TRBJ1-4; no clear D. The CDR3 contains 16 residues. CDR1 is SSHAT and CDR2 is FNYEAQ in the germline V gene (reference sequence). For the CDR3, the DNA is TGTGCTAGCAGCCCCGGTTCCCTCGGGTCTAATGAAAAACTGTTTTTT. Residues: CASSPGSLGSNEKLFF.

In this sample, this clone turned up once. The chain carries TRBV19 and TRBJ1-1, with 8 bases lining up with TRBD1. CDR3 length: 16 amino acids. Germline V gene sequence: CDR1 LNHDA, CDR2 SQIVND (reference sequence). The trim removed 3 bases at V and 7 bases at J, leaving 13 bases unmatched. This CDR3 reads CASSMGQAIIPGEAFF. Here the CDR3 DNA reads TGTGCCAGTAGTATGGGACAGGCAATCATCCCGGGTGAAGCTTTCTTT.

The rearrangement uses TRBV19 and TRBJ2-3; the match to TRBD2 covers 9 bases. V trimming: 3 bases; J trimming: 5 bases; junction bases outside the gene matches: 0. CDR1 and CDR2 from the germline V gene are LNHDA and SQIVND (reference sequence). The CDR3 covers 13 residues. The CDR3 loop reads CASSMTSGDTQYF. CDR3 sequence (DNA): TGTGCCAGTAGTATGACTAGCGGAGATACGCAGTATTTT.

The V and J genes are TRBV30 and TRBJ1-2; D possibly corresponds to TRBD1 (6 bases). Germline CDR1 is GTSNPN and CDR2 is SVGIG (reference sequence). The CDR3 has 11 amino acids. Trimming removed 4 bases from V and 6 bases from J, with 9 bases in between. The CDR3 DNA sequence: TGTGCCTGGACAGGGGCGGATGGCTACACCTTC. The encoded protein is CAWTGADGYTF.

In the case of this clone: Other DNA sequences from this sample encode an identical CDR3 as well. The chain recombines TRBV19 with TRBJ2-3; no reliable D call. Trimming took off 7 bases at V and 3 bases at J, with 11 bases between the two ends. Germline V CDR1 and CDR2: LNHDA, SQIVND (reference sequence). This CDR3 has 13 amino acids. The CDR3, as DNA: TGTGCCAGTAATCACAGAGATACAGATACGCAGTATTTT. Its protein is CASNHRDTDTQYF.

This chain links TRBV19 with TRBJ2-2; D gene unclear. The CDR3 sequence is 14 residues long. V was cut by 6 bases and J by 0 bases, with 8 bases left in between. In germline, CDR1 is LNHDA, CDR2 SQIVND (reference sequence). The CDR3 DNA follows: TGTGCCAGTAGGAGTCTATCGAACACCGGGGAGCTGTTTTTT. As protein: CASRSLSNTGELFF.

The V call is TRBV4-2, the J call TRBJ1-1, with D perhaps matching TRBD1 (5 bases). The CDR3 is made up of 15 amino acids. V gave up 7 bases and J gave up 5 bases, with 20 bases separating them. Germline CDR1 is LGHNA and CDR2 is YNFKEQ. This CDR3 is CASTPSAGGITEAFF. DNA of the CDR3: TGTGCCAGCACCCCCTCAGCGGGGGGAATTACTGAAGCTTTCTTT.

This chain uses TRBV19 with TRBJ1-6, with a tentative D call TRBD1 (6 bases). Trimming left V 7 bases short and J 5 bases short, with 12 bases between. CDR1 LNHDA and CDR2 SQIVND come from the germline V gene (reference sequence). There are 14 residues in the CDR3. The CDR3 nucleotides are TGTGCCAGTAATGGGACACCCGATAATTCACCCCTCCACTTT. Translation: CASNGTPDNSPLHF.

The chain uses TRBV7-9 and TRBJ1-6; D is unresolved. Trimming pared 0 bases from V and 10 bases from J, leaving 7 bases between. CDR1 is SEHNR, CDR2 FQNEAQ, per germline (reference sequence). CDR3 size: 13 residues. The CDR3 DNA sequence: TGTGCCAGCAGCTTAGCCGGGAACTCACCCCTCCACTTT. Residues: CASSLAGNSPLHF. Filled out from reference TRBV7-9 and TRBJ1-6, the complete variable domain reads DTGVSQNPRHKITKRGQNVTFRCDPISEHNRLYWYRQTLGQGPEFLTYFQNEAQLEKSRLLSDRFSAERPKGSFSTLEIQRTEQGDSAMYLCASSLAGNSPLHFGNGTRLTVT.

J is TRBJ1-1 and V is TRBV9; D is uncertain. The CDR3 runs to 15 residues. Germline V gene sequence: CDR1 SGDLS, CDR2 YYNGEE. V was shortened by 0 bases and J by 2 bases, with 11 bases between the two germline ends. The CDR3 spells CASSVVTRVNTEAFF. Written as DNA, the CDR3 is TGTGCCAGCAGCGTAGTGACGCGGGTAAACACTGAAGCTTTCTTT.

The chain employs TRBV2 and TRBJ1-1; D unclear. Looked up from germline, CDR1 is SNHLY and CDR2 is FYNNEI. CDR3 length equals 10 residues. The CDR3 DNA follows: TGTGCAAGCGCGTACACTGAAGCTTTCTTT. This translates into CASAYTEAFF.

This chain uses TRBV28 with TRBJ2-4, with 9 bases fitting TRBD1. Germline trimming cut 3 bases from V and 9 bases from J; bases unmatched to any gene: 6. The CDR3 has 14 amino acids. Germline CDR1 and CDR2: MDHEN and SYDVKM. CDR3 sequence: CASSLTGGSPIQYF. CDR3 DNA sequence: TGTGCCAGCAGTTTGACAGGGGGGTCGCCCATTCAGTACTTC.

This rearrangement joins TRBV29-1 to TRBJ1-2; D might be TRBD1 (6 bases). The CDR3 contains 14 residues. Deletions cut 3 bases from V and 1 base from J, with 12 bases between. The germline gives CDR1 SQVTM, CDR2 ANQGSEA. This CDR3 reads CSVDPGAYNYGYTF. In DNA, the CDR3 is TGCAGCGTTGACCCAGGGGCTTATAACTATGGCTACACCTTC.

This rearrangement joins TRBV5-1 to TRBJ2-5; TRBD2 matches at 7 bases. The ends lost 4 bases at V and 0 bases at J; junction bases unmatched: 9. From germline, CDR1 is SGHRS and CDR2 YFSETQ. This CDR3 contains 16 residues. The CDR3 spells CASSIRDYINQETQYF. The CDR3 bases are TGCGCCAGCAGCATCCGGGACTACATTAACCAAGAGACCCAGTACTTC.

The chain couples TRBV5-5 to TRBJ2-2; D is perhaps TRBD1 (6 bases). This CDR3 contains 19 residues. V lost 4 bases and J 0 bases, leaving 22 bases between the germline ends. Germline CDR1 and CDR2: SGHKS and YYEKEE (reference sequence). The CDR3 reads CASSLLPGQRSANTGELFF. As DNA, the CDR3 is TGTGCCAGCAGCCTACTCCCGGGACAAAGGAGCGCGAACACCGGGGAGCTGTTTTTT.

The chain has TRBV3-1 (or the pseudogene TRBV3-2) and TRBJ1-4; tentatively, D is TRBD1 (5 bases). V lost 7 bases and J 7 bases, leaving 16 bases between the germline ends. Germline V gene sequence: CDR1 LGHDT, CDR2 YNNKEL (reference sequence). The CDR3 spans 14 residues. In DNA, the CDR3 is TGTGCCAGCACCACGGGGGGAAGGGGTGAAAAACTGTTTTTT. Amino acids: CASTTGGRGEKLFF.

This chain connects TRBV29-1 to TRBJ2-1; 9 bases fit TRBD1. The CDR3 sequence is 11 residues long. Germline CDR1 and CDR2: SQVTM and ANQGSEA. J lost 12 bases, V lost 6 bases, and 6 bases had no gene match. CDR3 nucleotide sequence: TGCAGCGTCGTAAACAGGGGGCGGCAGTTCTTC. Its protein is CSVVNRGRQFF.

V gene TRBV15 combines with J gene TRBJ2-3; perhaps TRBD2 as D (5 bases). The V gene lost 1 base and the J gene lost 1 base, with 6 bases spanning the gap. There are 14 residues in the CDR3. From germline, CDR1 is LNHNV and CDR2 YYDKDF (reference sequence). CDR3: CATSRGGGTDTQYF. CDR3 DNA: TGTGCCACCAGCAGAGGGGGAGGCACAGATACGCAGTATTTT.